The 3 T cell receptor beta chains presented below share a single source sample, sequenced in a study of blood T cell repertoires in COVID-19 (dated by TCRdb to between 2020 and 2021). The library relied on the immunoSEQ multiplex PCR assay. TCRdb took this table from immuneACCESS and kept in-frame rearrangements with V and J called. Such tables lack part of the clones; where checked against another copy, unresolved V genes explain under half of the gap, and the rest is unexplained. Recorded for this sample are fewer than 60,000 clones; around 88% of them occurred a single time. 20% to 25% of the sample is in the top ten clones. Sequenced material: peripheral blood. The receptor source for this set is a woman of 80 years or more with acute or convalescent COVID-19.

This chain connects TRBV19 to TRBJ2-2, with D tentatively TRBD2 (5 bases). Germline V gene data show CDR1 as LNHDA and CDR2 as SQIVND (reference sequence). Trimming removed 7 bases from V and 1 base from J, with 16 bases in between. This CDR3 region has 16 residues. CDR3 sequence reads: CASTRERPRNTGELFF. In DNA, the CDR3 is TGTGCCAGTACCCGGGAACGGCCAAGGAACACCGGGGAGCTGTTTTTT.

CDR3 sequence reads: CASSPIAGVVNEQFF. The DNA for the CDR3 is TGTGCCAGCAGTCCAATAGCGGGAGTAGTGAATGAGCAGTTCTTC. J is TRBJ2-1 and V is TRBV6-4, with 9 bases lining up with TRBD2. V lost 5 bases to trimming and J lost 7 bases; unmatched junction nucleotides: 9. The CDR3 contains 15 residues. Germline V lookup: CDR1 MRHNA, CDR2 SNTAGT.

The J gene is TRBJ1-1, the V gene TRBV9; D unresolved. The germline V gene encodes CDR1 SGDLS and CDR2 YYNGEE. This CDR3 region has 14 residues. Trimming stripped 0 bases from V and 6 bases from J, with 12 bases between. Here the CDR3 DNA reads TGTGCCAGCAGCGTAGAGTGGAGGGTATCTGAAGCTTTCTTT. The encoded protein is CASSVEWRVSEAFF.